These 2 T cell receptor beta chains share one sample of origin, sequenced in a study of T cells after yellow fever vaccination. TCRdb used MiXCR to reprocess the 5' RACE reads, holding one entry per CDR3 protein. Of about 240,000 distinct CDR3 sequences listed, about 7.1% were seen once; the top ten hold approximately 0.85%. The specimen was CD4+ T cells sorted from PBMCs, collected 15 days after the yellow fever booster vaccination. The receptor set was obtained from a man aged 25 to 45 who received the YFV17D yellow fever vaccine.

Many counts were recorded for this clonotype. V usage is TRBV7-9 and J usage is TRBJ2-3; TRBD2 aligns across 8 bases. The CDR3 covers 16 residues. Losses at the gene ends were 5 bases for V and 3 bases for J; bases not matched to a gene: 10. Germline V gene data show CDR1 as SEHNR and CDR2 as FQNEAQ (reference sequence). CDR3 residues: CASSATAGGLTDTQYF. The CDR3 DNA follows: TGTGCCAGCAGCGCGACGGCGGGAGGATTGACAGATACGCAGTATTTT.

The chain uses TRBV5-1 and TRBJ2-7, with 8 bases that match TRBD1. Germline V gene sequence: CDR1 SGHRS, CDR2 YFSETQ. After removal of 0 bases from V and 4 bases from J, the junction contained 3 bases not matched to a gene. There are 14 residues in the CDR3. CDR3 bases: TGCGCCAGCAGCTTGGGACAGGGGATATACGAGCAGTACTTC. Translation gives CASSLGQGIYEQYF.